The entry below gives a single T cell receptor beta chain sequence along with its context. Antigen specificity is unknown. This sample was taken from a study of PD-L1 blockade in urothelial cancer. Study summary: Blood analyses occurred 3 weeks (second dose) and 6 weeks post treatment start. Blood samples contained a median about 140,000 T cells. Findings of the study overall: Durable-benefit patients had greater expansion of tumor-associated blood clones at 3 weeks.

This CDR3 contains 15 residues. Germline CDR1 MDHEN, CDR2 SYDVKM. Trimming took 8 bases from V and 4 from J; bases not matched to a gene: 11. Noted time point: peripheral blood 6 weeks after treatment start. Patients' urothelial carcinoma was locally advanced or metastatic. The data were produced by immunoSEQ multiplex PCR, yet TCRdb's version contains in-frame clones alone and is incomplete. The table shows roughly 76,000 clones, with around 93% occurring only once. V and J are TRBV28 and TRBJ2-5, with 9 bases lining up with TRBD1. The receptor comes from an elderly woman with urothelial cancer. Sequencing was performed on PBMCs, taken around atezolizumab (anti-PD-L1) treatment. CDR3: CASGAPGQGLETQYF. The CDR3 DNA sequence: TGTGCCAGCGGGGCTCCGGGACAGGGCCTAGAGACCCAGTACTTC.